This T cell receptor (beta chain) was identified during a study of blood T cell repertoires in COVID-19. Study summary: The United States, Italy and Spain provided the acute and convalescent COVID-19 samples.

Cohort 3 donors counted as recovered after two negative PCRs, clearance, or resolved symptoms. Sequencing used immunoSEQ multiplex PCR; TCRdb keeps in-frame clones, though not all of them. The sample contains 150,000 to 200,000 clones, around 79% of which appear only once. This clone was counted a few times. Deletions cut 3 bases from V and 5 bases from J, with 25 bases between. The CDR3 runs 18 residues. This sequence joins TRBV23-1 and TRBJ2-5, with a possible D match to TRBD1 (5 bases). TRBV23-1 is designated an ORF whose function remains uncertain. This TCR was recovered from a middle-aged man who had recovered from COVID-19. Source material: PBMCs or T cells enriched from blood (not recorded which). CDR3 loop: CASSHRLPTTVLGETQYF. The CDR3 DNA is TGCGCCAGCAGTCATAGATTACCAACGACAGTTCTAGGGGAGACCCAGTACTTC.